These 24 T cell receptor beta chains were sequenced from one sample in a study of cytomegalovirus exposure and HLA in healthy donors. It was with 60 Vbeta and 13 Jbeta primers that the PCR ran. TCRdb's table, derived via immunoSEQ multiplex PCR, lists solely in-frame clones and lacks some. The data show about 96,000 clones, with 65% to 75% seen just once and 2.5% to 3% held by the top ten. The sequencing sample was made of PBMCs. Receptor source: a female donor in good health and CMV-seropositive.

This sequence joins TRBV20-1 and TRBJ2-5, with 7 bases that match TRBD2. This CDR3 spans 10 amino acids. Germline V gene lookup returns CDR1 DFQATT and CDR2 SNEGSKA (reference sequence). The CDR3 sequence is CGAAGETQYF. The DNA for the CDR3 is TGCGGGGCAGCGGGGGAGACCCAGTACTTC.

The rearrangement links TRBV28 to TRBJ2-1, with D perhaps matching TRBD2 (5 bases). The ends were cut back, 6 bases at V and 10 bases at J, with 13 bases in the middle. The CDR3 consists of 12 residues. From germline, CDR1 is MDHEN and CDR2 SYDVKM. This CDR3 is CASSTSEREQFF. The CDR3 DNA follows: TGTGCCAGCAGCACCTCCGAGCGGGAGCAGTTCTTC.

V is TRBV29-1 and J is TRBJ2-2; tentatively, D is TRBD2 (6 bases). This CDR3 region has 14 residues. V dropped 4 bases and J dropped 2 bases, with 11 bases sitting between them. From germline, CDR1 is SQVTM and CDR2 ANQGSEA. CDR3 sequence (DNA): TGCAGCGTTGGATGGGGGACTAACACCGGGGAGCTGTTTTTT. Its translation is CSVGWGTNTGELFF.

This chain connects TRBV4-2 to TRBJ2-1; no clear D. The V gene lost 0 bases and the J gene lost 3 bases, with 3 bases spanning the gap. This CDR3 has 13 residues. Germline CDR1 reads LGHNA; CDR2 reads YNFKEQ. In DNA, the CDR3 is TGTGCCAGCAGCCAAGATCACTACAATGAGCAGTTCTTC. This encodes CASSQDHYNEQFF.

This chain connects TRBV4-2 to TRBJ2-5; TRBD1 is a possible D gene (5 bases). Germline CDR1 is LGHNA and CDR2 is YNFKEQ. V lost 0 bases and J 3 bases, leaving 11 bases between the germline ends. The CDR3 is 15 residues long. CDR3 sequence reads: CASSQDGARKETQYF. The CDR3 DNA reads as TGTGCCAGCAGCCAAGATGGGGCGAGGAAAGAGACCCAGTACTTC.

Details on this clone: A junction end diverges from the germline sequence, so it may reflect a read error. The genes are TRBV7-7 and TRBJ2-5, with D perhaps matching TRBD1 (5 bases). Germline assignment: CDR1 SSHAT and CDR2 FNYEAQ (reference sequence). The CDR3 length is 14 residues. DNA of the CDR3: TGTGCTAGCAGCCCTGGGGCAGTCCAAGAGACCCAGTACTTC. Translation: CASSPGAVQETQYF.

This clone showed up just a few times. The V and J genes are TRBV5-6 and TRBJ1-1, with D tentatively TRBD1 (6 bases). V gave up 2 bases and J gave up 4 bases, with 12 bases separating them. Germline V lookup: CDR1 SGHDT, CDR2 YYEEEE. The CDR3 is 14 residues long. As DNA, the CDR3 is TGTGCCAGCAGCTTCCAGGACAGTCCCACTGAAGCTTTCTTT. It translates to CASSFQDSPTEAFF.

V is TRBV18 and J is TRBJ1-4, with 8 bases matching TRBD1. The CDR3 totals 14 residues. Losses at the gene ends were 6 bases for V and 4 bases for J; bases not matched to a gene: 4. Germline CDR1 is KGHSH and CDR2 is LQKENI. DNA of the CDR3: TGTGCCAGCTCTCAACAGGGGGTTAATGAAAAACTGTTTTTT. It translates to CASSQQGVNEKLFF.

A note on this clone: The junction departs from germline at one end; a sequencing error may be responsible. The gene calls are TRBV28 and TRBJ1-5; 7 bases map to TRBD1. CDR1 and CDR2 (germline): MDHEN, SYDVKM. The CDR3 has 12 amino acids. CDR3 loop: CASSLEAQGVDF. The CDR3 DNA reads as TGTGCCAGCAGTTTAGAGGCTCAGGGGGTGGATTTT.

The chain combines TRBV5-1 with TRBJ2-5, with 8 nucleotides matching TRBD2. Trimming cost V 4 bases and J 1 base; bases outside gene matches: 6. The germline V gene encodes CDR1 SGHRS and CDR2 YFSETQ. The CDR3 has 15 amino acids. The CDR3 DNA reads as TGCGCCAGCAGCAGGAGCGGGAGCCCCCAAGAGACCCAGTACTTC. Translation: CASSRSGSPQETQYF.

The chain carries TRBV13 and TRBJ2-7; TRBD2 is a possible D gene (6 bases). Germline V gene lookup returns CDR1 PRHDT and CDR2 FYEKMQ (reference sequence). This CDR3 has 15 amino acids. V gave up 0 bases and J gave up 0 bases, with 9 bases separating them. This CDR3 reads CASSLGPGGSYEQYF. CDR3 coding DNA: TGTGCCAGCAGCTTAGGCCCCGGGGGCTCCTACGAGCAGTACTTC.

This chain connects TRBV7-9 to TRBJ2-5, with 11 bases matching TRBD2. V dropped 5 bases and J dropped 2; count of bases not matched to a gene: 10. In germline, CDR1 is SEHNR, CDR2 FQNEAQ (reference sequence). The CDR3 has 17 amino acids. The CDR3 sequence: CASSLLRLAGSQETQYF. The CDR3 DNA is TGTGCCAGCAGCCTGCTCAGACTAGCGGGGTCTCAAGAGACCCAGTACTTC. Filled out from reference TRBV7-9 and TRBJ2-5, the complete variable domain reads DTGVSQNPRHKITKRGQNVTFRCDPISEHNRLYWYRQTLGQGPEFLTYFQNEAQLEKSRLLSDRFSAERPKGSFSTLEIQRTEQGDSAMYLCASSLLRLAGSQETQYFGPGTRLLVL.

The chain employs TRBV6-6 and TRBJ2-5, with TRBD1 matching 10 bases. J lost 5 bases, V lost 7 bases, and 10 bases had no gene match. CDR3 length: 15 residues. Germline CDR1 MNHNY, CDR2 SVGAGI (reference sequence). This chain's CDR3 is CASIFRQGAVETQYF. The CDR3 coding sequence is TGTGCCAGCATTTTTAGACAGGGGGCCGTGGAGACCCAGTACTTC.

This clone was seen a handful of times. The chain employs TRBV28 and TRBJ2-7, with TRBD2 matching over 9 bases. The V gene's germline CDR1 is MDHEN and CDR2 SYDVKM. The V segment lost 8 bases and the J segment 7 bases; nucleotides outside the gene matches: 12. The CDR3 sequence is 14 residues long. The CDR3 region has the DNA TGTGCCAGCCTACAGAGGGGACTAGCTTGGGAGCAGTACTTC. Translating it yields CASLQRGLAWEQYF.

This chain links TRBV29-1 with TRBJ2-2; 7 nucleotides line up with TRBD2. The CDR3 is made up of 13 amino acids. Germline V CDR1 and CDR2: SQVTM, ANQGSEA. J was trimmed by 6 bases and V by 4 bases; bases with no gene match: 5. The CDR3 here is CSVGGSRPGELFF. CDR3 DNA sequence: TGCAGCGTTGGCGGGAGTCGACCCGGGGAGCTGTTTTTT.

The chain is built from TRBV14 and TRBJ2-7, with 10 bases identical to TRBD1. After removal of 4 bases from V and 6 bases from J, the junction contained 9 bases not matched to a gene. Germline CDR1 SGHDN, CDR2 FVKESK. The CDR3 is 15 amino acids. For the CDR3, the DNA is TGTGCCAGCAGCCTCCTCGGGACAGGGGCGTCCGAGCAGTACTTC. Translating it yields CASSLLGTGASEQYF.

The rearrangement joins TRBV10-3 to TRBJ2-4; 16 bases line up with TRBD2. With 8 bases clipped from V and 6 bases from J, the junction kept 4 bases outside the gene matches. This CDR3 contains 15 residues. Germline CDR1 ENHRY, CDR2 SYGVKD. Written as DNA, the CDR3 is TGTGCCATCGGGACTAGCGGGGGGGCTGGAAACATTCAGTACTTC. Translation gives CAIGTSGGAGNIQYF.

This rearrangement joins TRBV4-3 to TRBJ2-1; D is possibly TRBD2 (7 bases). Germline-derived CDR1 and CDR2 are LGHNA and YSLEER. Trimming took off 0 bases at V and 9 bases at J, with 15 bases between the two ends. The CDR3 extends over 15 amino acids. This CDR3 is CASSQDPSGGLEQFF. DNA for the CDR3: TGCGCCAGCAGCCAAGATCCATCGGGGGGCCTTGAGCAGTTCTTC.

The DNA of the CDR3 is TGTGCCAGCAGTGGACCGATTGACAGCTATAATTCACCCCTCCACTTT. Translated, it gives CASSGPIDSYNSPLHF. J is TRBJ1-6 and V is TRBV2, with D possibly matching TRBD1 (5 bases). V was clipped by 4 bases and J by 3 bases, with 13 bases between them. The length of the CDR3 is 16 residues. Germline CDR1 and CDR2: SNHLY and FYNNEI.

The chain links TRBV2 to TRBJ1-6, with D perhaps matching TRBD1 (6 bases). The CDR3 has 15 amino acids. Trimming stripped 6 bases from V and 10 bases from J, with 19 bases between. CDR1 is SNHLY, CDR2 FYNNEI, per germline. This chain's CDR3 is CASSLSARGQSPLHF. Here the CDR3 DNA reads TGTGCCAGCAGCCTCTCCGCCAGGGGTCAATCACCCCTCCACTTT.

V usage is TRBV9 and J usage is TRBJ2-1; TRBD2 aligns across 11 bases. Germline V gene sequence: CDR1 SGDLS, CDR2 YYNGEE. The CDR3 runs to 16 residues. The junction had 8 bases not matched to a gene; V was cut back by 4 bases and J by 5 bases. CDR3 loop: CASSPTSGSWHNEQFF. The DNA of the CDR3 is TGTGCCAGCAGCCCAACTAGCGGGAGTTGGCACAATGAGCAGTTCTTC.

V gene TRBV7-9 combines with J gene TRBJ2-3; TRBD2 matches at 8 bases. Looked up from germline, CDR1 is SEHNR and CDR2 is FQNEAQ (reference sequence). CDR3 size: 14 residues. Unmatched junction bases numbered 1, after V lost 1 base and J lost 4 bases. The CDR3 sequence: CASSLGGGPDTQYF. The CDR3 bases are TGTGCCAGCAGCTTAGGCGGGGGGCCAGATACGCAGTATTTT.

This clone was seen a few times. J is TRBJ2-7 and V is TRBV6-6; 10 nucleotides agree with TRBD1. CDR1 is MNHNY, CDR2 SVGAGI, per germline (reference sequence). V was pared by 6 bases and J by 2 bases, with 7 bases of the junction left unmatched. The CDR3 is 15 amino acids. The CDR3 coding sequence is TGTGCCAGCAGAACAACCGGGACAGGGGCCTACGAGCAGTACTTC. Its protein is CASRTTGTGAYEQYF.

This chain joins TRBV5-6 and TRBJ2-1; 7 bases fit TRBD2. The V gene end was trimmed by 1 base and the J gene end by 2 bases; junction bases not matched to a gene: 6. The CDR3 has 16 residues. The V gene's germline CDR1 is SGHDT and CDR2 YYEEEE. This CDR3 reads CASSLYGGRTYNEQFF. In DNA, the CDR3 is TGTGCCAGCAGCTTGTACGGCGGGAGAACCTACAATGAGCAGTTCTTC.